A single sample gave rise to the 20 T cell receptor beta chains below, sequenced in a study of T cells in Graves' hyperthyroidism and ophthalmopathy. RNA transcripts yielded amplified TCR beta CDR3 regions. A first-round RT-PCR of the TCR CDR3 used the HTBI primer set. One entry per CDR3 protein, called by TCRdb with MiXCR from the multiplex PCR reads. The sample contains approximately 600,000 distinct CDR3 sequences, approximately 15% of which appear only once. Sequencing input: blood. The receptors here all came from a woman younger than 45 with Graves' hyperthyroidism that later progressed to Graves' ophthalmopathy.

This clonotype was counted between two and nine times. The rearrangement uses TRBV3-1 and TRBJ2-5; 11 bases match TRBD2. This CDR3 is 16 amino acids long. Trimming cost V 4 bases and J 5 bases; bases outside gene matches: 9. The V gene's germline CDR1 is LGHDT and CDR2 YNNKEL (reference sequence). CDR3 protein: CASSPHTSGSVETQYF. In DNA form, the CDR3 reads TGTGCCAGCAGCCCCCATACTAGCGGGAGTGTGGAGACCCAGTACTTC.

The chain couples TRBV14 to TRBJ1-1; no definite D call. The CDR3 extends over 18 amino acids. Germline V gene lookup returns CDR1 SGHDN and CDR2 FVKESK. V was trimmed by 0 bases and J by 1 base, leaving 18 bases between them. CDR3 region: CASSQDRGGWVGNTEAFF. CDR3 coding DNA: TGTGCCAGCAGCCAAGATCGGGGAGGATGGGTTGGGAACACTGAAGCTTTCTTT.

This clonotype has just a few counts. The chain has TRBV19 and TRBJ1-1; D call uncertain. This CDR3 has 13 residues. V was pared by 7 bases and J by 3 bases, with 12 bases between. Germline V gene lookup returns CDR1 LNHDA and CDR2 SQIVND (reference sequence). In DNA form, the CDR3 reads TGTGCCAGTACCAACCGGGCCCACACTGAAGCTTTCTTT. It specifies CASTNRAHTEAFF. Complete variable domain (other parts from reference TRBV19 and TRBJ1-1): DGGITQSPKYLFRKEGQNVTLSCEQNLNHDAMYWYRQDPGQGLRLIYYSQIVNDFQKGDIAEGYSVSREKKESFPLTVTSAQKNPTAFYLCASTNRAHTEAFFGQGTRLTVV.

The chain employs TRBV7-8 and TRBJ2-2, with D possibly TRBD2 on 6 matching bases. Looked up from germline, CDR1 is SGHVS and CDR2 is FQNEAQ. The CDR3 is 13 residues long. V was shortened by 5 bases and J by 6 bases, with 10 bases between the two germline ends. CDR3: CASSRRLAGELFF. DNA for the CDR3: TGTGCCAGCAGCCGCAGACTAGCCGGGGAGCTGTTTTTT.

The chain recombines TRBV7-9 with TRBJ2-3; D possibly corresponds to TRBD2 (5 bases). Germline CDR1 is SEHNR and CDR2 is FQNEAQ (reference sequence). This CDR3 has 14 amino acids. V was shortened by 1 base and J by 2 bases, with 7 bases between the two germline ends. The CDR3 DNA follows: TGTGCCAGCAGCTTAGAGACTATCACAGATACGCAGTATTTT. It codes for CASSLETITDTQYF.

This clonotype was counted at least ten times. The chain is built from TRBV2 and TRBJ1-1; D not resolved. The germline CDR1 and CDR2 sequences are SNHLY and FYNNEI. The CDR3 contains 10 residues. CDR3 DNA sequence: TGTGTAACGCGCGGGACTGAAGCTTTCTTT. It yields the protein CVTRGTEAFF. The full variable domain, rest sourced from reference TRBV2 and TRBJ1-1, is EPEVTQTPSHQVTQMGQEVILRCVPISNHLYFYWYRQILGQKVEFLVSFYNNEISEKSEIFDDQFSVERPDGSNFTLKIRSTKLEDSAMYFCVTRGTEAFFGQGTRLTVV.

A word on this clonotype: A clone one base away is much larger, so this may be a read error. The chain employs TRBV28 and TRBJ2-7; 7 nucleotides match TRBD1. V lost 8 bases, J lost 5 bases, and 6 bases stayed unmatched. CDR3 length equals 12 residues. Germline V gene data show CDR1 as MDHEN and CDR2 as SYDVKM. CDR3 nucleotide sequence: TGTGCCAGCGGCCCCACAGGGGACGAGCAGTACTTC. Residues: CASGPTGDEQYF.

This clonotype was seen at least ten times. The chain recombines TRBV5-1 with TRBJ1-2; 9 bases match TRBD1. The CDR3 sequence is 15 residues long. J was trimmed by 4 bases and V by 3 bases; bases with no gene match: 7. Germline CDR1 SGHRS, CDR2 YFSETQ. In DNA, the CDR3 is TGCGCCAGCAGCTACGATACAGGGGGCGGCTATGGCTACACCTTC. This encodes CASSYDTGGGYGYTF.

This clonotype turned up a few times. This chain connects TRBV5-8 to TRBJ2-3, with 16 bases matching TRBD2. Per germline, CDR1 SGHTS and CDR2 YDEGEE. The CDR3 totals 19 residues. Trimming took 1 base from V and 0 from J; bases not matched to a gene: 5. The CDR3 nucleotides read TGTGCCAGCAGCTTGCTCGGGACTAGCGGGAGGGAAAGCACAGATACGCAGTATTTT. Translated: CASSLLGTSGRESTDTQYF.

The chain is built from TRBV7-9 and TRBJ2-7, with D perhaps matching TRBD2 (5 bases). This CDR3 is built from 15 residues. Germline assignment: CDR1 SEHNR and CDR2 FQNEAQ (reference sequence). Trimming took 1 base from V and 2 from J, leaving 12 bases between them. In nucleotides, the CDR3 is TGTGCCAGCAGCTTAGTTCCAGCGGAGACCTACGAGCAGTACTTC. This translates into CASSLVPAETYEQYF.

This clonotype was detected ten times or more. The chain is built from TRBV29-1 and TRBJ1-1; a weak D match, TRBD1 (5 bases). This CDR3 is built from 16 residues. V lost 3 bases, J lost 5 bases, and 22 bases lay in between. Germline CDR1 and CDR2: SQVTM and ANQGSEA. The CDR3 bases are TGCAGCGTTGACCAAGGCAGCCGTTGGGGGGGTACTGAAGCTTTCTTT. Translation: CSVDQGSRWGGTEAFF. Together with reference TRBV29-1 and TRBJ1-1, the CDR3 gives the full variable domain: SAVISQKPSRDICQRGTSLTIQCQVDSQVTMMFWYRQQPGQSLTLIATANQGSEATYESGFVIDKFPISRPNLTFSTLTVSNMSPEDSSIYLCSVDQGSRWGGTEAFFGQGTRLTVV.

The sample holds many counts of this clonotype. The chain combines TRBV9 with TRBJ2-3, with D perhaps TRBD2 (5 bases). Germline CDR1 and CDR2: SGDLS and YYNGEE. V lost 0 bases and J 0 bases, leaving 8 bases between the germline ends. This CDR3 is built from 15 residues. In DNA form, the CDR3 reads TGTGCCAGCAGCGTAGAAAGCGGAAGCACAGATACGCAGTATTTT. Encoded protein: CASSVESGSTDTQYF.

This clonotype was observed many times. Written as DNA, the CDR3 is TGCAGTGCCTCCGGGACGAAGGGCCACGAGCAGTACTTC. Encoded protein: CSASGTKGHEQYF. The chain recombines TRBV20-1 with TRBJ2-7; D may match TRBD1 or TRBD2 (5 bases each). CDR1 DFQATT and CDR2 SNEGSKA come from the germline V gene (reference sequence). Trimming cost V 6 bases and J 5 bases, with 17 bases left between them. The CDR3 is made up of 13 amino acids.

The table lists this clonotype with a few counts. Written as DNA, the CDR3 is TGCGCCAAAACCGGGCCAGTCGTTTGTGGGCCTCAAGAGACCCAGTACTTC. Its translation: CAKTGPVVCGPQETQYF. V is TRBV4-1 and J is TRBJ2-5; D call uncertain. The CDR3 length is 17 residues. Trimming pared 10 bases from V and 2 bases from J, leaving 26 bases between. Germline V gene sequence: CDR1 MGHRA, CDR2 YSYEKL.

This clonotype occurred many times. The chain has TRBV3-1 and TRBJ1-1; D not certain. This CDR3 comprises 12 residues. CDR1 LGHDT and CDR2 YNNKEL come from the germline V gene (reference sequence). Trimming took off 4 bases at V and 5 bases at J, with 8 bases between the two ends. CDR3 amino acids: CASSRHETEAFF. The CDR3 bases are TGTGCCAGCAGCCGTCATGAGACTGAAGCTTTCTTT.

This clonotype was observed many times. The rearrangement uses TRBV6-1 and TRBJ1-5, with 10 bases fitting TRBD1. CDR1 is MNHNS, CDR2 SASEGT, per germline. The CDR3 totals 15 residues. Trimming cost V 4 bases and J 5 bases; bases outside gene matches: 5. The CDR3, as DNA: TGTGCCAGCAGTGGACAGGGGGCTTGGGATCAGCCCCAGCATTTT. This codes for CASSGQGAWDQPQHF.

This clonotype was observed many times. The rearrangement joins TRBV11-3 to TRBJ2-7; 8 nucleotides line up with TRBD2. CDR1 is SGHNT and CDR2 is YENEEA in the germline V gene. V lost 1 base, J lost 3 bases, and 5 bases stayed unmatched. The CDR3 runs 15 residues. The DNA for the CDR3 is TGTGCCAGCAGCTTAGCTGAGCGGGAGAGCTACGAGCAGTACTTC. It yields the protein CASSLAERESYEQYF.

This chain connects TRBV9 to TRBJ2-5; 9 bases line up with TRBD2. The germline V gene encodes CDR1 SGDLS and CDR2 YYNGEE. J lost 5 bases, V lost 1 base, and 6 bases had no gene match. The CDR3 extends over 15 amino acids. The CDR3: CASSVKGGGVETQYF. The CDR3 nucleotides read TGTGCCAGCAGCGTAAAGGGCGGGGGGGTGGAGACCCAGTACTTC.

This clonotype was observed a single time. This rearrangement joins TRBV20-1 to TRBJ2-2, with 15 bases matching TRBD2. V lost 3 bases, J lost 5 bases, and 4 bases stayed unmatched. Germline CDR1 DFQATT, CDR2 SNEGSKA (reference sequence). This CDR3 has 16 amino acids. CDR3 coding DNA: TGCAGTGCTAGGGGGGGACTAGCGGGAGGTACCGGGGAGCTGTTTTTT. Its protein is CSARGGLAGGTGELFF.

This clonotype has ten or more counts. The chain recombines TRBV12-3 or TRBV12-4 with TRBJ2-1, with 11 nucleotides matching TRBD2. The CDR3 loop spans 16 amino acids. V shed 7 bases and J 5 bases; nucleotides not matched to a gene: 10. The CDR3 here is CASNFMGLAENNEQFF. Here the CDR3 DNA reads TGTGCCAGCAACTTCATGGGACTAGCGGAAAACAATGAGCAGTTCTTC.